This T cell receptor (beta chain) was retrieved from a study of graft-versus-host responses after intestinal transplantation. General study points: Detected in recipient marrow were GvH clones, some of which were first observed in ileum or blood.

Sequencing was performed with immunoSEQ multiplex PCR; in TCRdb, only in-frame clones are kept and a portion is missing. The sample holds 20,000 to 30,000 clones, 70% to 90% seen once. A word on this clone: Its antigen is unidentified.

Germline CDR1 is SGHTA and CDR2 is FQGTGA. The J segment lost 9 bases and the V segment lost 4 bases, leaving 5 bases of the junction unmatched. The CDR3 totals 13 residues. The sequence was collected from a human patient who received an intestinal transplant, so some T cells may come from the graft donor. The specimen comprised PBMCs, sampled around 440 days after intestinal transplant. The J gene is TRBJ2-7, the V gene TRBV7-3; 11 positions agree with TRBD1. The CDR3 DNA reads TGTGCCAGCAGCTCTTCCGGGACAGGGGGGCAGTACTTC. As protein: CASSSSGTGGQYF.